This T cell receptor beta chain derives from a study of blood T cell repertoires in COVID-19. About the study: The samples span acute and convalescent COVID-19 from the United States, Italy and Spain. T cells, B-cell-depleted T cells, or PBMCs provided the cDNA or gDNA that served as material.

Original processing methods: Amplified reference gene primers provided the basis for estimating nucleated cell counts. Assay used: immunoSEQ multiplex PCR; TCRdb lists only in-frame clones, some missing. V and J calls and clone size come straight from that table; D and trimming were deduced from the DNA. The table lists roughly 250,000 clones, about four fifths of them singletons, with about 1.5% in the top ten. The CDR3 is made up of 14 amino acids. V lost 8 bases to trimming and J lost 0 bases, with 8 bases between them. CDR1 is LNHDA and CDR2 is SQIVND in the germline V gene (reference sequence). The sample consisted of peripheral blood. This receptor was obtained from a middle-aged woman who had recovered from COVID-19. The chain carries TRBV19 and TRBJ1-6; D possibly corresponds to TRBD1 (6 bases). The CDR3 nucleotides are TGTGCCAGTCGAGGGGGCTCCTATAATTCACCCCTCCACTTT. It translates to CASRGGSYNSPLHF. Combining the CDR3 with reference TRBV19 and TRBJ1-6 gives the whole variable domain DGGITQSPKYLFRKEGQNVTLSCEQNLNHDAMYWYRQDPGQGLRLIYYSQIVNDFQKGDIAEGYSVSREKKESFPLTVTSAQKNPTAFYLCASRGGSYNSPLHFGNGTRLTVT.